The T cell receptor beta chain described here comes from a study of PD-1 blockade in classical Hodgkin lymphoma. Overall study results and limits: The authors have not defined what causes the repertoire differences, possibly disease activity or prior therapy. Complete responders showed a baseline diversity that resembled the diversity of newly diagnosed patients.

This sample's time point: cycle 4 day 1 (C4D1), after less than 7 weeks of nivolumab. Every one of the patients relapsed after autologous stem cell transplantation (brentuximab vedotin exposure was variable). CDR1 is MDHEN, CDR2 SYDVKM, per germline. The CDR3 spans 12 residues. This clone was seen a few times. What it binds is not known. Mismatch with germline at one junction end may stem from a read error. The data were produced by immunoSEQ multiplex PCR, yet TCRdb's version contains in-frame clones alone and is incomplete. The sample carries about 19,000 clones, 80% recorded once. The chain recombines TRBV28 with TRBJ1-4, with TRBD1 matching 10 bases. Sequenced material: peripheral blood mononuclear cells (PBMCs), taken before the fourth cycle of nivolumab. The receptor's source is a human donor with classical Hodgkin lymphoma. In DNA form, the CDR3 reads TGTGCCGGCAGGACAGGGGGGGAAAAACTGTTTTTT. Encoded protein: CAGRTGGEKLFF.